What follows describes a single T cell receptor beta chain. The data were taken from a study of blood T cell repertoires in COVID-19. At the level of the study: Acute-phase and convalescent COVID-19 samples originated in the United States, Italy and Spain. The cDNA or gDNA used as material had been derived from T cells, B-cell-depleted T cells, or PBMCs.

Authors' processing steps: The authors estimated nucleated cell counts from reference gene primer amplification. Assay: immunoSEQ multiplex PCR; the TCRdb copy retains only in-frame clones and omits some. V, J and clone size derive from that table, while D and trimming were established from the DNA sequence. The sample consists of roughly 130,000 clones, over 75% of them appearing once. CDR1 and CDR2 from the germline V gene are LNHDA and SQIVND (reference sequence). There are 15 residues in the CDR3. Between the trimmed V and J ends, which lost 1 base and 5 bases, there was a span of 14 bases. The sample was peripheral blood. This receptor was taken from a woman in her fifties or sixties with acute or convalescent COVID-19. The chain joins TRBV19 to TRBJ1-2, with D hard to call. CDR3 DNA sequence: TGTGCCAGTAGTATAGGGACCGAGGGTGCATATGGCTACACCTTC. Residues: CASSIGTEGAYGYTF.